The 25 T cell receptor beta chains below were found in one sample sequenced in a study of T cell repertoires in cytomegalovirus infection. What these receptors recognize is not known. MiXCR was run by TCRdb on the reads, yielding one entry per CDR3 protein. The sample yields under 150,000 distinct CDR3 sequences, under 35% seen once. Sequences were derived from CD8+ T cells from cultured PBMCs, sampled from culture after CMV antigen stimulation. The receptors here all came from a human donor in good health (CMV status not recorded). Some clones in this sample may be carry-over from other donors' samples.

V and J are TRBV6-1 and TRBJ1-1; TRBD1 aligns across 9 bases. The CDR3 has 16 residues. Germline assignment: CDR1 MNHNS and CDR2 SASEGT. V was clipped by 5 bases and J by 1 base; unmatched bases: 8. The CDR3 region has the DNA TGTGCCAGCAGTTGGACCCCGGACAGGGGGAACACTGAAGCTTTCTTT. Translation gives CASSWTPDRGNTEAFF.

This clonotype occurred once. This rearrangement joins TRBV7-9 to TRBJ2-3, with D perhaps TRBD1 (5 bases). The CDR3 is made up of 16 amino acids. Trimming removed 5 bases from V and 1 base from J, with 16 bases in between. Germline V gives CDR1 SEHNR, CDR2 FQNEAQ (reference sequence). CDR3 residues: CASSTPQESGTDTQYF. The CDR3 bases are TGTGCCAGCAGCACCCCACAGGAGTCGGGCACAGATACGCAGTATTTT.

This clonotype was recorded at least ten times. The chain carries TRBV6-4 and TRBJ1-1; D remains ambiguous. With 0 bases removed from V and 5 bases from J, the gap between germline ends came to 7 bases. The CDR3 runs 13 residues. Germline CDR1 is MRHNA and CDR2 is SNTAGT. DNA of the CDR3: TGTGCCAGCAGTGACTCTGCAATGACTGAAGCTTTCTTT. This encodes CASSDSAMTEAFF.

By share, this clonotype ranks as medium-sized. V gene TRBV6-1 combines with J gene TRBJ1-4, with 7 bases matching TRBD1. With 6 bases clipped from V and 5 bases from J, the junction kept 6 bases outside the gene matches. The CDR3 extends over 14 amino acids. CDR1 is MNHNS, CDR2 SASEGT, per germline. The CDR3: CASSGGQKNEKLFF. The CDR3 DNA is TGTGCCAGCAGCGGGGGACAGAAAAATGAAAAACTGTTTTTT.

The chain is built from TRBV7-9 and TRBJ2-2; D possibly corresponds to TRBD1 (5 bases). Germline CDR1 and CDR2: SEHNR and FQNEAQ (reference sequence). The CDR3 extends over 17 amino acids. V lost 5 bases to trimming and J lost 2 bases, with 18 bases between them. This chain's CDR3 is CASSQPLQDPNTGELFF. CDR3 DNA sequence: TGTGCCAGCAGCCAGCCGCTACAGGACCCAAACACCGGGGAGCTGTTTTTT. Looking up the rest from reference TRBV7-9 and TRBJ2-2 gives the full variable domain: DTGVSQNPRHKITKRGQNVTFRCDPISEHNRLYWYRQTLGQGPEFLTYFQNEAQLEKSRLLSDRFSAERPKGSFSTLEIQRTEQGDSAMYLCASSQPLQDPNTGELFFGEGSRLTVL.

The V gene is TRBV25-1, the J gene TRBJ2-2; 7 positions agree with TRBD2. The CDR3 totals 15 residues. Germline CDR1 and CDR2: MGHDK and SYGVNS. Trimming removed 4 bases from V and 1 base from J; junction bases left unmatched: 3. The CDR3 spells CASSAPGGNTGELFF. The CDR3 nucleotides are TGTGCCAGCAGTGCCCCGGGGGGGAACACCGGGGAGCTGTTTTTT.

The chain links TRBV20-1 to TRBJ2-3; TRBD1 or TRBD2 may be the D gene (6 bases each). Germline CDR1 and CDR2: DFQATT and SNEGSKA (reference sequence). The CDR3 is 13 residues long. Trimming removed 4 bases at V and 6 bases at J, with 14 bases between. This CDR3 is CSAKGGRFDTQYF. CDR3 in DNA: TGCAGTGCTAAGGGGGGCCGGTTTGATACGCAGTATTTT.

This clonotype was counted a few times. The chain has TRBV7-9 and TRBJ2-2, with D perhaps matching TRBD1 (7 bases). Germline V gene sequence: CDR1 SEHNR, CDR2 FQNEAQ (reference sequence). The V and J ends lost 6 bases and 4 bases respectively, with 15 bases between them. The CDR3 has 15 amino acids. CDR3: CASSENRGGTGELFF. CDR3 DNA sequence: TGTGCCAGCAGTGAAAACAGGGGAGGCACCGGGGAGCTGTTTTTT.

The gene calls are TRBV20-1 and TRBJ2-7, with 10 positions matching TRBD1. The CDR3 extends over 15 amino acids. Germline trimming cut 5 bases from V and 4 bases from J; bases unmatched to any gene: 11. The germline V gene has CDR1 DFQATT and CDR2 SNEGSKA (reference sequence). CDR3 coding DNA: TGCAGTGCTTCTACCATCGGGACAGGGGTATACGAGCAGTACTTC. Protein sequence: CSASTIGTGVYEQYF.

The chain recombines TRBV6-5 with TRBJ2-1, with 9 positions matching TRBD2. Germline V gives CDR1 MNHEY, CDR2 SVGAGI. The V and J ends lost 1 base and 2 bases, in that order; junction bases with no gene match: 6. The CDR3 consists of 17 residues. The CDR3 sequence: CASSYYSGGPAYNEQFF. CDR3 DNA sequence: TGTGCCAGCAGTTACTACAGCGGGGGGCCGGCCTACAATGAGCAGTTCTTC.

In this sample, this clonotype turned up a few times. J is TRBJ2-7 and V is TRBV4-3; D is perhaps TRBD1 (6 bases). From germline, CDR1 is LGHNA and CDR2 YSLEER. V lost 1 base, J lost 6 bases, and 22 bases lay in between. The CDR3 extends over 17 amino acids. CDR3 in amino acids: CASSQGGPGDGGGEQYF. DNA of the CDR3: TGCGCCAGCAGCCAAGGGGGCCCAGGGGACGGCGGTGGCGAGCAGTACTTC.

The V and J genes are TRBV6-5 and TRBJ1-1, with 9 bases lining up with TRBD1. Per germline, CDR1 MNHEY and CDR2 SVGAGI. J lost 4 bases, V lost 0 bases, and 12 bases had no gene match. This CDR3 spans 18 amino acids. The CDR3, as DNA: TGTGCCAGCAGTTACTCGTTAACGGGGACAGGGCTGGTCACTGAAGCTTTCTTT. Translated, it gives CASSYSLTGTGLVTEAFF.

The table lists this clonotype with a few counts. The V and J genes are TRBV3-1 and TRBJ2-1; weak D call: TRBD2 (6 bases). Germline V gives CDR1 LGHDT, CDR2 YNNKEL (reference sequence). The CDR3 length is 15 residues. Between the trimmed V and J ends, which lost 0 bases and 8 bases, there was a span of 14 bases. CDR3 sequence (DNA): TGTGCCAGCAGCCAAGAAGGGAATAGGGACTATGAGCAGTTCTTC. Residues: CASSQEGNRDYEQFF.

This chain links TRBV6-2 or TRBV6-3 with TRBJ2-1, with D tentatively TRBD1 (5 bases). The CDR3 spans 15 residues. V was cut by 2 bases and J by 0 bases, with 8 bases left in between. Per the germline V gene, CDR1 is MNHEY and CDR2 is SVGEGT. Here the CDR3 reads CASSYQGGSYNEQFF. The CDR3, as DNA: TGTGCCAGCAGTTACCAGGGCGGCTCCTACAATGAGCAGTTCTTC.

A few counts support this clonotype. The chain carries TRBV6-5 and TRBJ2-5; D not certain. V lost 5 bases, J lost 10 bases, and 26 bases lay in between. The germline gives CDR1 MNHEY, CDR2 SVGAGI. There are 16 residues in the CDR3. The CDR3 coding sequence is TGTGCCAGCAGTCCCCCCGACACGGAAGAGATGAGGATCCAGTACTTC. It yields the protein CASSPPDTEEMRIQYF.

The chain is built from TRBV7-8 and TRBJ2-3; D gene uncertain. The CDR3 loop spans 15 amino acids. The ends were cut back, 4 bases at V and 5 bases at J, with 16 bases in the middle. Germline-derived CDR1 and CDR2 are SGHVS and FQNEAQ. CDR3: CASSSETRARDTQYF. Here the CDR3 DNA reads TGTGCCAGCAGCTCCGAGACCCGGGCCAGAGATACGCAGTATTTT.

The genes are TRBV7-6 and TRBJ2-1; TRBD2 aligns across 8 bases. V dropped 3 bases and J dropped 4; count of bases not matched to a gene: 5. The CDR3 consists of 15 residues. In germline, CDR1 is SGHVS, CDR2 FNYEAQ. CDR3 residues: CASSLSGGIYNEQFF. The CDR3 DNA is TGTGCCAGCAGCTTGAGCGGGGGCATATACAATGAGCAGTTCTTC.

CDR3 amino acids: CSARDFGGATPDTQYF. CDR3 in DNA: TGCAGTGCTAGAGATTTCGGGGGGGCCACCCCCGATACGCAGTATTTT. The J gene is TRBJ2-3, the V gene TRBV20-1, with 8 bases aligning to TRBD2. This CDR3 comprises 16 residues. Trimming took 0 bases from V and 6 from J; bases not matched to a gene: 11. Germline CDR1 reads DFQATT; CDR2 reads SNEGSKA (reference sequence).

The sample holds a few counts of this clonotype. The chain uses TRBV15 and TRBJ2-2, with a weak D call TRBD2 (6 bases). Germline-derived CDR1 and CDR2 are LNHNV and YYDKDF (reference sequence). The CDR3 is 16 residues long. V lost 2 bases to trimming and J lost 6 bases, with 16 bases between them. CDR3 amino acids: CATSRPSDGFAGELFF. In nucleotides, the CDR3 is TGTGCCACCAGCAGACCTAGCGATGGCTTCGCCGGGGAGCTGTTTTTT.

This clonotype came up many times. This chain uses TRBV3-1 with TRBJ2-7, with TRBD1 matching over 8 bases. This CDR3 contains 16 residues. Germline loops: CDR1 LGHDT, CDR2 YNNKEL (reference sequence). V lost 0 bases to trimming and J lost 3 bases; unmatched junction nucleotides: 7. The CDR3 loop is CASSQETGGPLYEQYF. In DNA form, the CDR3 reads TGTGCCAGCAGCCAAGAAACAGGGGGGCCTCTCTACGAGCAGTACTTC.

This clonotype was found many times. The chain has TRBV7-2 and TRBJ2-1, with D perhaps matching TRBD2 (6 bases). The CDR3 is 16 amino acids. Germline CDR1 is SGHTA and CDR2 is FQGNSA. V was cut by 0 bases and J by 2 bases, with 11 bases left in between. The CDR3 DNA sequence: TGTGCCAGCAGCTTAGCGGCGGGGCTTACCTACAATGAGCAGTTCTTC. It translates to CASSLAAGLTYNEQFF.

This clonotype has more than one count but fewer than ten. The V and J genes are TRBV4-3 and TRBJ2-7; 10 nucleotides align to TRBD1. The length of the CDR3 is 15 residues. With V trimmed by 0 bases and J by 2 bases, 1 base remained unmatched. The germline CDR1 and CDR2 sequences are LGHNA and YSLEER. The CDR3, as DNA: TGCGCCAGCAGCCAAGATGGGACAGGGGCCTACGAGCAGTACTTC. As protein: CASSQDGTGAYEQYF.

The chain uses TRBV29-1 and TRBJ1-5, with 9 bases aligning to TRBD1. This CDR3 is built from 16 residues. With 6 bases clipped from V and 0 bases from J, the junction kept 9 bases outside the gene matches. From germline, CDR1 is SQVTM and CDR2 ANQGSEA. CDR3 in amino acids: CSVGGQGVDSNQPQHF. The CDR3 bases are TGCAGCGTCGGGGGACAGGGAGTCGATAGCAATCAGCCCCAGCATTTT.

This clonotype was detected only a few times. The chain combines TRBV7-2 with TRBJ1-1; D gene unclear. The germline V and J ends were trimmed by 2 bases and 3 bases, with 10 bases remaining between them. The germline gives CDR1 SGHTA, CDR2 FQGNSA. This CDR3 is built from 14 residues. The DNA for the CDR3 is TGTGCCAGCAGCTTAAACGGTTTCGACACTGAAGCTTTCTTT. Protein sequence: CASSLNGFDTEAFF.

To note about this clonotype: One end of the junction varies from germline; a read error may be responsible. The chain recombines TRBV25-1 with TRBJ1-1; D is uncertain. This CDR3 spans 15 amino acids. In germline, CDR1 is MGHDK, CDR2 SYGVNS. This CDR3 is CASCEGHSMNTEAFF. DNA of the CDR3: TGTGCCAGCTGTGAGGGCCACAGCATGAACACTGAAGCTTTCTTT.